This entry lists 8 T cell receptor beta chains sequenced from one sample in a study of shared clonotypes between healthy human individuals (dated by TCRdb to the early 2020s). Receptor libraries were prepared by the immunoSEQ multiplex PCR assay. TCRdb obtained this table from immuneACCESS and retained in-frame rearrangements with V and J assigned. These tables miss some clones; where compared with another copy, unresolved V genes account for less than half of the shortfall, and the remainder is unexplained. In all, the sample holds about 2.3 million clones, and roughly 90% of those were seen once. 0.3% to 0.45% of the sample goes to the ten largest clones. The material sequenced was naive CD4+ T cells from PBMCs. The cell subset or site tag for this specimen amounts to: CD45RA+ positively selected. These receptors originate from a man aged 18 to 29 in good health. Some clones in this sample may be carry-over from other donors' samples.

The chain recombines TRBV11-3 with TRBJ2-5; 9 bases agree with TRBD2. This CDR3 comprises 16 residues. Trimming removed 5 bases from V and 0 bases from J; junction bases left unmatched: 7. From germline, CDR1 is SGHNT and CDR2 YENEEA. This chain's CDR3 is CASSPGGLANQETQYF. CDR3 DNA sequence: TGTGCCAGCAGCCCAGGGGGACTAGCAAACCAAGAGACCCAGTACTTC.

The chain uses TRBV28 and TRBJ1-2; TRBD1 aligns across 7 bases. The CDR3 loop spans 13 amino acids. V lost 6 bases and J lost 5; bases outside the gene matches: 6. Looked up from germline, CDR1 is MDHEN and CDR2 is SYDVKM. The CDR3 DNA sequence: TGTGCCAGCAGACAGACAGGGTTGTATGGCTACACCTTC. This translates into CASRQTGLYGYTF.

The chain combines TRBV4-2 with TRBJ2-5, with 8 positions matching TRBD2. Germline V CDR1 and CDR2: LGHNA, YNFKEQ. This CDR3 is 17 amino acids long. J was trimmed by 5 bases and V by 0 bases; bases with no gene match: 11. The CDR3 coding sequence is TGTGCCAGCAGCCAAGAAGGGCAGCGGGAGTTGGTGGAGACCCAGTACTTC. This gives the protein CASSQEGQRELVETQYF.

The chain couples TRBV12-5 to TRBJ2-3, with D perhaps matching TRBD1 or TRBD2 (5 bases each). The CDR3 has 15 amino acids. V was cut by 5 bases and J by 2 bases, with 14 bases left in between. The V gene's germline CDR1 is LGHNT and CDR2 FRNRAP. The DNA of the CDR3 is TGTGCTAGTGGTACCCTCCGGGACCTCACAGATACGCAGTATTTT. Protein sequence: CASGTLRDLTDTQYF.

This chain uses TRBV28 with TRBJ1-2; perhaps TRBD1 as D (5 bases). The V end was cut by 5 bases, the J end by 6 bases, with 16 bases between. The germline V gene encodes CDR1 MDHEN and CDR2 SYDVKM. The CDR3 runs to 14 residues. The CDR3 nucleotides are TGTGCCAGCAGTGCGGCAGGGCGTGCGAATGGCTACACCTTC. Translation gives CASSAAGRANGYTF.

V and J are TRBV2 and TRBJ1-1; the match to TRBD1 covers 8 bases. This CDR3 has 14 amino acids. V lost 1 base and J lost 11; bases outside the gene matches: 9. The germline gives CDR1 SNHLY, CDR2 FYNNEI. The CDR3 DNA sequence: TGTGCCAGCAGTGAAGGCCGGGGACAGGTTGGCGCTTTCTTT. Amino acids: CASSEGRGQVGAFF.

This chain uses TRBV5-4 with TRBJ2-2; D is uncertain. The CDR3 sequence is 13 residues long. V was pared by 3 bases and J by 5 bases, with 8 bases between. The germline CDR1 and CDR2 sequences are SGHNT and YYREEE (reference sequence). CDR3 sequence: CASSSEATGELFF. As DNA, the CDR3 is TGTGCCAGCAGCTCGGAAGCAACCGGGGAGCTGTTTTTT.

This clone was observed once. This sequence joins TRBV27 and TRBJ2-7; tentatively, D is TRBD1 (6 bases). The V gene lost 5 bases and the J gene lost 2 bases, with 19 bases spanning the gap. The CDR3 sequence is 16 residues long. Germline values: CDR1 MNHEY, CDR2 SMNVEV (reference sequence). CDR3 sequence (DNA): TGTGCCAGCAGTCCCGGTTTTGGGTCAGGGGCCTACGAGCAGTACTTC. Amino acids: CASSPGFGSGAYEQYF.